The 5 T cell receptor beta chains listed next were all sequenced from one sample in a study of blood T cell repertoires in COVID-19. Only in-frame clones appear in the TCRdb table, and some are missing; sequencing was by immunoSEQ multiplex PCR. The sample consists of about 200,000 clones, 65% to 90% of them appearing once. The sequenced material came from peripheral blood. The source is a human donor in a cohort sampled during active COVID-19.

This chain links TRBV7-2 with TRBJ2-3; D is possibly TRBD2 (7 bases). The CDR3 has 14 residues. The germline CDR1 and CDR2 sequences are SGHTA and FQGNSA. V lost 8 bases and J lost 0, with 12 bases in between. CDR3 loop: CASSRGGSTDTQYF. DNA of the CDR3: TGTGCCAGCTCGAGGGGGGGTAGCACAGATACGCAGTATTTT.

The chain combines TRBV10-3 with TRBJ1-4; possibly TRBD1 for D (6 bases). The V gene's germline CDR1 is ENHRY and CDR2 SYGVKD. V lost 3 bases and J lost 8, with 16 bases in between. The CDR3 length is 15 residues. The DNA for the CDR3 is TGTGCCATCAGTGATGGAGGCAGGGGTTGGGAAAAACTGTTTTTT. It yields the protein CAISDGGRGWEKLFF.

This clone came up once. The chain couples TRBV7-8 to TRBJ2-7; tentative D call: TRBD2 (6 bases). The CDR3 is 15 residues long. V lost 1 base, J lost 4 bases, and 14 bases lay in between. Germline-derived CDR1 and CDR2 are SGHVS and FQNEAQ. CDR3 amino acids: CASSLGRVREYEQYF. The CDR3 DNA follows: TGTGCCAGCAGCTTAGGAAGGGTCCGGGAGTACGAGCAGTACTTC.

The DNA for the CDR3 is TGCAGCGTTGCTGGGACAGGGGCCGGGGCCAACGTCCTGACTTTC. Translated, it gives CSVAGTGAGANVLTF. The chain couples TRBV29-1 to TRBJ2-6, with 10 nucleotides matching TRBD1. The CDR3 has 15 residues. J was trimmed by 4 bases and V by 4 bases; bases with no gene match: 4. CDR1 and CDR2 (germline): SQVTM, ANQGSEA.

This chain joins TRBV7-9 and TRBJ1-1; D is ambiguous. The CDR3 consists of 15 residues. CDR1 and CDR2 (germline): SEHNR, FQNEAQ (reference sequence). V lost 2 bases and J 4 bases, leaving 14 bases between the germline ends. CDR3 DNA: TGTGCCAGCAGCTTAACGACGGGTTCGGGCACTGAAGCTTTCTTT. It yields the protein CASSLTTGSGTEAFF.